This T cell receptor beta chain was sequenced for a study of monozygotic twins with inflammatory bowel disease. Blood samples, whole and unsorted for T cells, yielded the isolated total RNA. Reanalyzing the 5' RACE reads, TCRdb keeps one entry per CDR3 protein, without DNA. Its table records over 35,000 distinct CDR3 sequences. CDR1 is WNHNN, CDR2 SYGVQD, per germline (reference sequence). This CDR3 region has 15 residues. The chain uses TRBV10-1 and TRBJ2-1; lacking DNA, the TRBD1 call made by TCRdb goes unchecked. Sequenced input: blood. This clonotype was obtained from a human donor with ulcerative colitis or Crohn's disease, or a healthy co-twin of an affected twin (not recorded which). The CDR3 sequence is CASSERTGAQNEQFF.